This T cell receptor beta chain was observed in a study of blood T cell repertoires in COVID-19. Original processing notes: How many nucleated cells were present was estimated from reference gene primer amplification. Clones were read by immunoSEQ multiplex PCR, and TCRdb kept only the in-frame ones, dropping some. For V, J and clone size, that table is used; D and trimming come from the DNA. The data contain about 180,000 clones, 86% of them singletons. Sequencing input: peripheral blood. The receptor comes from a man between 45 and 60 years old with active or convalescent COVID-19.

The CDR3 spells CASSERQVYGYTF. The CDR3 DNA reads TGTGCCAGCAGTGAACGACAGGTCTATGGCTACACCTTC. V usage is TRBV2 and J usage is TRBJ1-2; tentatively, D is TRBD1 (6 bases). The V and J ends lost 2 bases and 4 bases respectively, with 8 bases between them. The CDR3 covers 13 residues. Germline V CDR1 and CDR2: SNHLY, FYNNEI.